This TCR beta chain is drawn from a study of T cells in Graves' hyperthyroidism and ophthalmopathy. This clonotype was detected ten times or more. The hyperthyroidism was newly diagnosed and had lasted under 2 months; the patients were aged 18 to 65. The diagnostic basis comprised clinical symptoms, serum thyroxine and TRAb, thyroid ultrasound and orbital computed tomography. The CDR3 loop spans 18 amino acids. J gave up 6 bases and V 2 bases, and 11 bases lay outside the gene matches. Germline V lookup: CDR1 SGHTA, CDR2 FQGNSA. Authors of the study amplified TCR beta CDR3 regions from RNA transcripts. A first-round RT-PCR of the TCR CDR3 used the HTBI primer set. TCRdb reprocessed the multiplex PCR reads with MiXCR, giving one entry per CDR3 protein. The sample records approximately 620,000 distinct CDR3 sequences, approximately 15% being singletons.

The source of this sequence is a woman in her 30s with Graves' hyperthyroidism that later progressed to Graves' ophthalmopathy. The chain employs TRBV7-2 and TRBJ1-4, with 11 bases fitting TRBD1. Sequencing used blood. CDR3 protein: CASSLFVLGQGGDEKLFF. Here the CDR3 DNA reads TGTGCCAGCAGCTTATTTGTACTGGGACAGGGGGGGGATGAAAAACTGTTTTTT.